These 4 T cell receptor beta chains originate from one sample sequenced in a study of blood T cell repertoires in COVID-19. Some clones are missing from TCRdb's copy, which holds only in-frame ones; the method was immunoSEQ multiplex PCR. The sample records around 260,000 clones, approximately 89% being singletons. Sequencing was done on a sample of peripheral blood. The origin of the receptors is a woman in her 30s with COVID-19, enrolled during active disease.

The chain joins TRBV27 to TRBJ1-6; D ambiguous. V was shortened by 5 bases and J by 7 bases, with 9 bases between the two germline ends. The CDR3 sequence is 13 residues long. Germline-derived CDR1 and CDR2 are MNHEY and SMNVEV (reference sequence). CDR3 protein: CASSTYRNSPLHF. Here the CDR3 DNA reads TGTGCCAGCAGTACATACCGAAATTCACCCCTCCACTTT.

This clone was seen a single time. The CDR3 DNA is TGTGCCAGCAGCCTCCTACGGGGAATAAATGAAAAACTGTTTTTT. Encoded protein: CASSLLRGINEKLFF. V usage is TRBV11-2 and J usage is TRBJ1-4; the D is unclear. The V gene lost 5 bases and the J gene lost 5 bases, with 15 bases spanning the gap. Germline V gene lookup returns CDR1 SGHAT and CDR2 FQNNGV. This CDR3 has 15 residues.

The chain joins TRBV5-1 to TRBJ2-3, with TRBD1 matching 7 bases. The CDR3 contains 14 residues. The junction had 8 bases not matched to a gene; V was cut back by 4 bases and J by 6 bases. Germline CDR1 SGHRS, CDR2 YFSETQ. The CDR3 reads CASSRDRDGDTQYF. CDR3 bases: TGCGCCAGCAGCCGAGACAGGGACGGCGATACGCAGTATTTT.

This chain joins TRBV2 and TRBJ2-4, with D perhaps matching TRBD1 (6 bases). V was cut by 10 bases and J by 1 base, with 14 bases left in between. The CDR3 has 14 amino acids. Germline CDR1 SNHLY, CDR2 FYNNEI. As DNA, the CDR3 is TGTGCCATCAATACAGGGATGGCCAAAAACATTCAGTACTTC. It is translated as CAINTGMAKNIQYF.